The 27 T cell receptor beta chains reported below all come from one sample, sequenced in a study of blood T cell repertoires in COVID-19. Some clones are missing from TCRdb's copy, which holds only in-frame ones; the method was immunoSEQ multiplex PCR. The sample consists of about 280,000 clones, 88% of them appearing once. Sequencing was done on a sample of peripheral blood. The receptors come from a man younger than 30 with active or convalescent COVID-19.

The CDR3 coding sequence is TGCGCCAGCAGCCTGCACAAACCGGGACAGGGTACGATTAGATATAGCAATCAGCCCCAGCATTTT. Encoded protein: CASSLHKPGQGTIRYSNQPQHF. This chain links TRBV5-1 with TRBJ1-5; 9 positions match TRBD1. Per the germline V gene, CDR1 is SGHRS and CDR2 is YFSETQ. The junction had 23 bases not matched to a gene; V was cut back by 4 bases and J by 0 bases. The CDR3 totals 22 residues.

The chain combines TRBV2 with TRBJ2-2; maybe TRBD2 (5 bases). With 6 bases removed from V and 4 bases from J, the gap between germline ends came to 12 bases. The CDR3 runs 14 residues. The V gene's germline CDR1 is SNHLY and CDR2 FYNNEI. The chain's CDR3 is CASRLEGPTGELFF. The DNA of the CDR3 is TGTGCCAGCAGACTAGAAGGGCCCACCGGGGAGCTGTTTTTT.

The rearrangement links TRBV4-1 to TRBJ1-5; D possibly corresponds to TRBD1 (5 bases). The CDR3 covers 15 residues. Germline CDR1 and CDR2: MGHRA and YSYEKL. Trimming took off 2 bases at V and 3 bases at J, with 11 bases between the two ends. The CDR3 bases are TGCGCCAGCAGCCAACTACTGACAGTCAATCAGCCCCAGCATTTT. Its protein product is CASSQLLTVNQPQHF.

The count of this clone is one. V gene TRBV5-1 combines with J gene TRBJ1-2; 7 bases map to TRBD1. V lost 2 bases, J lost 6 bases, and 4 bases stayed unmatched. The CDR3 is 13 amino acids. Per the germline V gene, CDR1 is SGHRS and CDR2 is YFSETQ. The CDR3 bases are TGCGCCAGCAGCTTTCAGGGGGTAGATGGCTACACCTTC. Protein: CASSFQGVDGYTF. Full variable domain (rest looked up from reference TRBV5-1 and TRBJ1-2): KAGVTQTPRYLIKTRGQQVTLSCSPISGHRSVSWYQQTPGQGLQFLFEYFSETQRNKGNFPGRFSGRQFSNSRSEMNVSTLELGDSALYLCASSFQGVDGYTFGSGTRLTVV.

The chain carries TRBV13 and TRBJ2-7, with D possibly TRBD1 on 6 matching bases. With 2 bases removed from V and 9 bases from J, the gap between germline ends came to 17 bases. The CDR3 extends over 14 amino acids. Germline CDR1 PRHDT, CDR2 FYEKMQ (reference sequence). CDR3 residues: CASSLTQGDRWQYF. The DNA for the CDR3 is TGTGCCAGCAGCTTAACACAGGGAGATCGCTGGCAGTACTTC.

CDR3 amino acids: CASRDDSLNQPQHF. The CDR3 region has the DNA TGTGCCAGCAGGGACGACAGTCTCAATCAGCCCCAGCATTTT. The chain recombines TRBV27 with TRBJ1-5; a weak D match, TRBD1 (5 bases). V was pared by 6 bases and J by 3 bases, with 12 bases between. From germline, CDR1 is MNHEY and CDR2 SMNVEV (reference sequence). There are 14 residues in the CDR3.

The table lists this clone with a count of one. The chain links TRBV3-1 (or the pseudogene TRBV3-2) to TRBJ1-6, with D possibly being TRBD1 (5 bases). Trimming removed 1 base at V and 5 bases at J, with 6 bases between. CDR3 length: 14 residues. Germline CDR1 and CDR2: LGHDT and YNNKEL (reference sequence). The DNA of the CDR3 is TGTGCCAGCAGCCAAGGGGGCCATAATTCACCCCTCCACTTT. Translating gives CASSQGGHNSPLHF.

This rearrangement joins TRBV23-1 to TRBJ2-5; 9 nucleotides line up with TRBD1. TRBV23-1 is sorted into the ORF group, with uncertain function. CDR3 length: 21 residues. V shed 8 bases, J shed 2 bases, and the junction held 27 bases outside the gene matches. The chain's CDR3 is CASPPLRDTGGDPPSQETQYF. The CDR3 DNA is TGCGCCAGCCCCCCCCTTCGTGATACAGGGGGCGACCCCCCATCTCAAGAGACCCAGTACTTC.

The V and J genes are TRBV5-5 and TRBJ1-6; a weak D match, TRBD1 (5 bases). Trimming shortened V by 0 bases and J by 4 bases, and 11 bases separated the two germline ends. Germline values: CDR1 SGHKS, CDR2 YYEKEE (reference sequence). This CDR3 comprises 16 residues. Written as DNA, the CDR3 is TGTGCCAGCAGCTTGGAGGGGTCTAGGTATAATTCACCCCTCCACTTT. It codes for CASSLEGSRYNSPLHF. The variable domain in full, with the rest retrieved from reference TRBV5-5 and TRBJ1-6, is DAGVTQSPTHLIKTRGQQVTLRCSPISGHKSVSWYQQVLGQGPQFIFQYYEKEERGRGNFPDRFSARQFPNYSSELNVNALLLGDSALYLCASSLEGSRYNSPLHFGNGTRLTVT.

V usage is TRBV7-9 and J usage is TRBJ2-1, with a possible D match to TRBD1 (5 bases). Looked up from germline, CDR1 is SEHNR and CDR2 is FQNEAQ (reference sequence). There are 13 residues in the CDR3. Trimming pared 6 bases from V and 9 bases from J, leaving 15 bases between. CDR3 sequence (DNA): TGTGCCAGCAGAAAAACCTCAGGGCTTGAGCAGTTCTTC. Protein: CASRKTSGLEQFF.

This clone was found once. V and J are TRBV10-3 and TRBJ2-3, with TRBD2 matching 15 bases. CDR3 length equals 15 residues. V shed 7 bases, J shed 5 bases, and the junction held 4 bases outside the gene matches. Germline lookup yields CDR1 ENHRY and CDR2 SYGVKD. Here the CDR3 DNA reads TGTGCCATCACCCGGACTAGCGGGGGGGAAGATACGCAGTATTTT. It codes for CAITRTSGGEDTQYF.

This chain links TRBV6-5 with TRBJ1-5, with 7 bases fitting TRBD1. Germline V gives CDR1 MNHEY, CDR2 SVGAGI. The CDR3 length is 14 residues. V lost 10 bases to trimming and J lost 5 bases; unmatched junction nucleotides: 11. CDR3 sequence: CATILRTGDQPQHF. As DNA, the CDR3 is TGTGCCACCATTTTAAGGACAGGTGATCAGCCCCAGCATTTT.

This sequence joins TRBV7-2 and TRBJ2-6, with TRBD1 matching 8 bases. V lost 5 bases, J lost 0 bases, and 9 bases stayed unmatched. The CDR3 runs 18 residues. Germline lookup yields CDR1 SGHTA and CDR2 FQGNSA. The CDR3 DNA sequence: TGTGCCAGCAGCGGAGCCGGGACAGGAGACTCTGGGGCCAACGTCCTGACTTTC. Translated: CASSGAGTGDSGANVLTF.

The chain recombines TRBV5-6 with TRBJ2-3; D remains unclear. The V and J ends lost 0 bases and 1 base respectively, with 6 bases between them. Germline lookup yields CDR1 SGHDT and CDR2 YYEEEE. This CDR3 region has 14 residues. CDR3 nucleotides: TGTGCCAGCAGCTTGGCTGGGCGCACAGATACGCAGTATTTT. Protein product: CASSLAGRTDTQYF.

The chain has TRBV6-5 and TRBJ1-2; D might be TRBD1 (5 bases). CDR1 and CDR2 from the germline V gene are MNHEY and SVGAGI. The ends were cut back, 1 base at V and 2 bases at J, with 8 bases in the middle. This CDR3 region has 14 residues. Here the CDR3 reads CASSYFPGNYGYTF. DNA for the CDR3: TGTGCCAGCAGTTACTTCCCAGGGAACTATGGCTACACCTTC.

The chain has TRBV19 and TRBJ2-7, with TRBD1 as a possible D gene (5 bases). This CDR3 has 14 residues. Per the germline V gene, CDR1 is LNHDA and CDR2 is SQIVND (reference sequence). Deletions cut 5 bases from V and 6 bases from J, with 17 bases between. The CDR3 DNA sequence: TGTGCCAGTAGTCTGCGCTGGGGCGGATCCGAGCAGTACTTC. Translation: CASSLRWGGSEQYF.

The chain carries TRBV11-2 and TRBJ2-7, with 8 bases that match TRBD1. The V segment lost 2 bases and the J segment 5 bases; nucleotides outside the gene matches: 11. CDR3 length equals 16 residues. Germline V gene lookup returns CDR1 SGHAT and CDR2 FQNNGV. CDR3 in DNA: TGTGCCAGCAGCTTATCCGGACAGGGTAGGTCCCACGAGCAGTACTTC. Translated: CASSLSGQGRSHEQYF.

The count of this clone is one. This rearrangement joins TRBV27 to TRBJ2-1; a possible D gene is TRBD2 (5 bases). Per germline, CDR1 MNHEY and CDR2 SMNVEV (reference sequence). V shed 5 bases and J shed 3 bases, with 11 bases lying between them. The CDR3 has 14 residues. Here the CDR3 reads CASSTSGYYNEQFF. For the CDR3, the DNA is TGTGCCAGCAGTACAAGCGGTTACTACAATGAGCAGTTCTTC.

V usage is TRBV6-2 or TRBV6-3 and J usage is TRBJ2-7; TRBD1 agrees at 10 bases. This CDR3 has 13 residues. The trim removed 4 bases at V and 3 bases at J, leaving 0 bases unmatched. From germline, CDR1 is MNHEY and CDR2 SVGEGT. The CDR3 here is CASSWTGGYEQYF. The DNA for the CDR3 is TGTGCCAGCAGTTGGACAGGGGGCTACGAGCAGTACTTC.

This clone has more than one count but fewer than ten. The chain recombines TRBV19 with TRBJ1-5; TRBD1 might be the D (5 bases). This CDR3 region has 13 residues. The V gene lost 5 bases and the J gene lost 4 bases, with 9 bases spanning the gap. Germline CDR1 reads LNHDA; CDR2 reads SQIVND (reference sequence). CDR3 amino acids: CASSVAGNQPQHF. Here the CDR3 DNA reads TGTGCCAGTAGTGTGGCAGGGAATCAGCCCCAGCATTTT.

The V call is TRBV27, the J call TRBJ1-1; D gene uncertain. The V end was cut by 6 bases, the J end by 0 bases, with 11 bases between. From germline, CDR1 is MNHEY and CDR2 SMNVEV (reference sequence). The CDR3 is made up of 14 amino acids. The CDR3 nucleotides are TGTGCCAGCAGGCTGATAGCGGTGAACACTGAAGCTTTCTTT. It encodes CASRLIAVNTEAFF.

The J gene is TRBJ1-2, the V gene TRBV5-4; the D is unclear. The CDR3 is made up of 14 amino acids. Per the germline V gene, CDR1 is SGHNT and CDR2 is YYREEE (reference sequence). Deletions cut 1 base from V and 8 bases from J, with 15 bases between. This CDR3 is CASSLNLADMGYTF. For the CDR3, the DNA is TGTGCCAGCAGCTTGAATTTAGCTGATATGGGCTACACCTTC.

The gene calls are TRBV2 and TRBJ2-6, with 7 bases that match TRBD1. Germline-derived CDR1 and CDR2 are SNHLY and FYNNEI. The trim removed 5 bases at V and 3 bases at J, leaving 4 bases unmatched. This CDR3 is built from 15 residues. Here the CDR3 reads CASSRTGVGANVLTF. CDR3 DNA sequence: TGTGCCAGCAGTCGTACAGGGGTTGGGGCCAACGTCCTGACTTTC.

The gene calls are TRBV28 and TRBJ1-5; D is unclear. V gave up 2 bases and J gave up 4 bases, with 9 bases separating them. Germline V gene lookup returns CDR1 MDHEN and CDR2 SYDVKM. The CDR3 length is 14 residues. CDR3: CASSLIDGNQPQHF. In DNA form, the CDR3 reads TGTGCCAGCAGTTTAATCGACGGGAATCAGCCCCAGCATTTT.

This clone was seen once. V gene TRBV11-2 combines with J gene TRBJ2-5, with 7 bases that match TRBD2. The V gene's germline CDR1 is SGHAT and CDR2 FQNNGV. V lost 4 bases and J lost 5; bases outside the gene matches: 7. This CDR3 contains 14 residues. CDR3 sequence: CASSSSAGVETQYF. The CDR3 region has the DNA TGTGCCAGCAGCTCCTCCGCGGGGGTGGAGACCCAGTACTTC.

The chain employs TRBV12-3 or TRBV12-4 and TRBJ1-1; D gene uncertain. This CDR3 has 11 amino acids. V lost 2 bases and J 8 bases, leaving 6 bases between the germline ends. As DNA, the CDR3 is TGTGCCAGCAGTTTAACGGGGGAAGCTTTCTTT. This encodes CASSLTGEAFF.

This clone was counted only a few times. The chain joins TRBV5-1 to TRBJ1-1, with D perhaps TRBD1 (6 bases). CDR3 length: 16 amino acids. The V gene's germline CDR1 is SGHRS and CDR2 YFSETQ. Trimming shortened V by 3 bases and J by 5 bases, and 20 bases separated the two germline ends. The CDR3 nucleotides are TGCGCCAGCAGCTCGGGGGGACATAGTATTCAAACTGAAGCTTTCTTT. Its protein is CASSSGGHSIQTEAFF.